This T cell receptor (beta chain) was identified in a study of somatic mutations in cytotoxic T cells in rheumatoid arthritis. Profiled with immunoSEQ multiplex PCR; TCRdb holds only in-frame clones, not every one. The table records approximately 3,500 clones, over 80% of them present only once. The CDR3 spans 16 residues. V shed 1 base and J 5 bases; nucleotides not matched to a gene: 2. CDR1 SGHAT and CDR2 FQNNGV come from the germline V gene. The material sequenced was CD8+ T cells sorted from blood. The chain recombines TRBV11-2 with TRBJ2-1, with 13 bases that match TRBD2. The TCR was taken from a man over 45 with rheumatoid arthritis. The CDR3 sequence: CASSLGLAGGDNEQFF. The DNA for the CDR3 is TGTGCCAGCAGCTTAGGACTAGCGGGAGGTGACAATGAGCAGTTCTTC.